These 9 T cell receptor beta chains originate from one sample sequenced in a study of cytomegalovirus exposure and HLA in healthy donors. The PCR contained 60 Vbeta and 13 Jbeta primers. Assay: immunoSEQ multiplex PCR; the TCRdb copy retains only in-frame clones and omits some. The profile shows approximately 73,000 clones, roughly 80% of them singletons. Sequencing was performed on PBMCs. The receptor set was obtained from a woman aged 40 to 50 in good health and CMV-seropositive.

Points on this clone: The sample carries other DNA sequences with the same CDR3. This chain joins TRBV21-1 and TRBJ1-4; the table gives TRBD1 as D, unverified against the DNA. TRBV21-1 is reported as a pseudogene. The CDR3 consists of 18 residues. The CDR3 nucleotides read TGCGCCAGCAGCAAAGCTATTATGGGACAGGGTGATTTTGAAAAACTGTTTTTT. It encodes CASSKAIMGQGDFEKLFF.

The chain joins TRBV2 to TRBJ2-5; 8 positions match TRBD1. CDR1 and CDR2 (germline): SNHLY, FYNNEI. V dropped 4 bases and J dropped 2; count of bases not matched to a gene: 3. This CDR3 is 14 amino acids long. The CDR3 DNA reads as TGTGCCAGCAGTGCTGACAGGGGTCAAGAGACCCAGTACTTC. It is translated as CASSADRGQETQYF.

The chain is built from TRBV5-6 and TRBJ2-1, with 13 bases lining up with TRBD2. CDR3 length equals 17 residues. V dropped 4 bases and J dropped 3; count of bases not matched to a gene: 7. Looked up from germline, CDR1 is SGHDT and CDR2 is YYEEEE. The CDR3 region has the DNA TGTGCCAGCAGCCGGGGACTAGCGGGAAATAACTACAATGAGCAGTTCTTC. Its protein is CASSRGLAGNNYNEQFF. The whole variable domain, remainder taken from reference TRBV5-6 and TRBJ2-1, is DAGVTQSPTHLIKTRGQQVTLRCSPKSGHDTVSWYQQALGQGPQFIFQYYEEEERQRGNFPDRFSGHQFPNYSSELNVNALLLGDSALYLCASSRGLAGNNYNEQFFGPGTRLTVL.

This chain links TRBV5-1 with TRBJ2-5; tentatively, D is TRBD1 (7 bases). This CDR3 has 15 residues. The germline gives CDR1 SGHRS, CDR2 YFSETQ. Trimming pared 0 bases from V and 2 bases from J, leaving 11 bases between. CDR3 sequence (DNA): TGCGCCAGCAGCTTGGCGGCAGGGGGGCAAGAGACCCAGTACTTC. As protein: CASSLAAGGQETQYF.

In nucleotides, the CDR3 is TGTGCCAGCAACACGGGGGGCCGCACAGATACGCAGTATTTT. It codes for CASNTGGRTDTQYF. This chain joins TRBV7-3 and TRBJ2-3, with D possibly matching TRBD2 (7 bases). Germline CDR1 SGHTA, CDR2 FQGTGA. The CDR3 spans 14 residues. V lost 7 bases and J 1 base, leaving 12 bases between the germline ends.

V usage is TRBV6-6 and J usage is TRBJ1-5; TRBD1 matches 7 bases. The germline V gene has CDR1 MNHNY and CDR2 SVGAGI (reference sequence). J was trimmed by 2 bases and V by 2 bases; bases with no gene match: 0. This CDR3 comprises 14 residues. The DNA for the CDR3 is TGTGCCAGCAGTTACCAGGGGGGCAATCAGCCCCAGCATTTT. It yields the protein CASSYQGGNQPQHF.

This sequence joins TRBV7-8 and TRBJ2-1; D gene uncertain. The CDR3 covers 16 residues. Germline CDR1 and CDR2: SGHVS and FQNEAQ. Trimming left V 1 base short and J 4 bases short, with 14 bases between. CDR3 in amino acids: CASSLVSLTEYNEQFF. The DNA for the CDR3 is TGTGCCAGCAGCTTAGTTTCCCTAACAGAATACAATGAGCAGTTCTTC.

This clone was detected only a few times. The gene calls are TRBV6-1 and TRBJ1-6; 8 bases match TRBD1. Unmatched junction bases numbered 3, after V lost 5 bases and J lost 9 bases. This CDR3 spans 13 amino acids. Looked up from germline, CDR1 is MNHNS and CDR2 is SASEGT. The DNA of the CDR3 is TGTGCCAGCAGTCGAACAGGGGGTTCACCCCTCCACTTT. This codes for CASSRTGGSPLHF.

The chain has TRBV11-3 and TRBJ1-5; D might be TRBD1 (5 bases). The V end lost 9 bases, the J end lost 6 bases, and 21 bases lay between the germline ends. CDR1 and CDR2 from the germline V gene are SGHNT and YENEEA. The CDR3 loop spans 15 amino acids. CDR3: CARTTGGGGGQPQHF. The CDR3 DNA follows: TGTGCCAGGACGACCGGGGGGGGAGGCGGTCAGCCCCAGCATTTT. Full variable domain (remainder filled in from reference TRBV11-3 and TRBJ1-5): EAGVVQSPRYKIIEKKQPVAFWCNPISGHNTLYWYLQNLGQGPELLIRYENEEAVDDSQLPKDRFSAERLKGVDSTLKIQPAELGDSAVYLCARTTGGGGGQPQHFGDGTRLSIL.